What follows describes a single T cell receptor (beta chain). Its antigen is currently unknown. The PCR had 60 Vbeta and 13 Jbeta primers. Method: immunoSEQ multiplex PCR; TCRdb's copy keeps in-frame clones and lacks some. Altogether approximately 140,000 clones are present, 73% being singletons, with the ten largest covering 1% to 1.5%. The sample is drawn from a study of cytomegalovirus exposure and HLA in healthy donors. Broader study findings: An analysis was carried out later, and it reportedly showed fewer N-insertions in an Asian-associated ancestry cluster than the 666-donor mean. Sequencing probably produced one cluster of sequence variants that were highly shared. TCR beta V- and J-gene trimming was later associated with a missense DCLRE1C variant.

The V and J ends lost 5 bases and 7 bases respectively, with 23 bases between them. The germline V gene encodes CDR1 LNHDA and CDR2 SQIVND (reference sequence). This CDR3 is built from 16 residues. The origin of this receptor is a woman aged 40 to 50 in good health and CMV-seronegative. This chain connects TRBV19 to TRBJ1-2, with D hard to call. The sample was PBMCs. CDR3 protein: CASSREPGRGFSGYTF. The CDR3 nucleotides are TGTGCCAGTAGTCGGGAGCCGGGTCGAGGGTTTAGTGGCTACACCTTC.